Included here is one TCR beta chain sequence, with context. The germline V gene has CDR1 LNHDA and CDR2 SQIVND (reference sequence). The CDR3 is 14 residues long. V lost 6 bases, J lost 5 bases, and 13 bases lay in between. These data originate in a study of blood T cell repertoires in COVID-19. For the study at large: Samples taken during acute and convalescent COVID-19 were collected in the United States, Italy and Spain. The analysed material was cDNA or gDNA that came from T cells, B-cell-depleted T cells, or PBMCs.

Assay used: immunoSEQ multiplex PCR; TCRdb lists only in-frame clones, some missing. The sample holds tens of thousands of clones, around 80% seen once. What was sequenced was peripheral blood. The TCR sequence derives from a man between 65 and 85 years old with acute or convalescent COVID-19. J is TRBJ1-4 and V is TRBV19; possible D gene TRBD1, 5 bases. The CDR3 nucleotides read TGTGCCAGTAGGAAGGCAGGGTTGAATGAAAAACTGTTTTTT. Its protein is CASRKAGLNEKLFF.